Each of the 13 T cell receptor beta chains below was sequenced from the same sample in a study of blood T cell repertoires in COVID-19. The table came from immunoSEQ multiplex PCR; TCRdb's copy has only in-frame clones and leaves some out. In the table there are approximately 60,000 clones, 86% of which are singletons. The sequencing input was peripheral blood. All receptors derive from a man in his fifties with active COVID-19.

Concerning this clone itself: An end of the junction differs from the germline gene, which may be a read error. CDR3 in amino acids: CTKATKETQYF. CDR3 nucleotide sequence: TGCACGAAAGCCACCAAAGAGACCCAGTACTTC. The rearrangement uses TRBV3-1 (or the pseudogene TRBV3-2) and TRBJ2-5; no firm D call. This CDR3 has 11 residues. CDR1 is LGHDT, CDR2 YNNKEL, per germline (reference sequence).

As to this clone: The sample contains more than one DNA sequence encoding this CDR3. The CDR3 loop reads CASSRLAGTDTQYF. As DNA, the CDR3 is TGTGCCAGCAGCCGACTAGCGGGCACAGATACGCAGTATTTT. This chain links TRBV6-5 with TRBJ2-3, with 9 bases identical to TRBD2. The CDR3 covers 14 residues. Per the germline V gene, CDR1 is MNHEY and CDR2 is SVGAGI. Trimming removed 6 bases from V and 1 base from J; junction bases left unmatched: 2.

This CDR3 is CASRQDGNSPLHF. Here the CDR3 DNA reads TGTGCCAGCAGACAGGACGGAAATTCACCCCTCCACTTT. The chain carries TRBV11-3 and TRBJ1-6; TRBD1 is a possible D gene (5 bases). Per germline, CDR1 SGHNT and CDR2 YENEEA. This CDR3 region has 13 residues. V lost 6 bases and J lost 7, with 10 bases in between.

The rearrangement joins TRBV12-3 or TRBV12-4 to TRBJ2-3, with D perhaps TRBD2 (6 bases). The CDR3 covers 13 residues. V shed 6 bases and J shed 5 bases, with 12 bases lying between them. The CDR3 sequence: CASSGGAGDTQYF. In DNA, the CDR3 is TGTGCCAGCAGCGGCGGGGCGGGAGATACGCAGTATTTT.

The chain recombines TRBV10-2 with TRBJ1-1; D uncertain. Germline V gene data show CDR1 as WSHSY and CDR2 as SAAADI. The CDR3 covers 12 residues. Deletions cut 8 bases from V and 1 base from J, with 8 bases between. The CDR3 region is CASQTENTEAFF. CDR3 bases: TGCGCCAGCCAAACAGAGAACACTGAAGCTTTCTTT.

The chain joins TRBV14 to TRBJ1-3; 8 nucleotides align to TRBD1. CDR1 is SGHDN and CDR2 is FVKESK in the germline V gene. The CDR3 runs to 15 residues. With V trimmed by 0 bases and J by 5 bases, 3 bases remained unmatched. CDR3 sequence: CASSQDRGRRNTIYF. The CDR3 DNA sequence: TGTGCCAGCAGCCAAGACAGGGGGCGCAGAAACACCATATATTTT.

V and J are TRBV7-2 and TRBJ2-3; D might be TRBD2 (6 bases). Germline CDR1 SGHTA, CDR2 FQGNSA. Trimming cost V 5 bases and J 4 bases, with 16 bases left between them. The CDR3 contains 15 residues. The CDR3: CASSKIGRKADTQYF. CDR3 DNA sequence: TGTGCCAGCAGCAAAATCGGGAGAAAGGCAGATACGCAGTATTTT.

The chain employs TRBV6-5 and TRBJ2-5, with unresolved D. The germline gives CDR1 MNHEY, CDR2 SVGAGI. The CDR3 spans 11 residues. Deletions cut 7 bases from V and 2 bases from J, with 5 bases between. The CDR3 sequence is CASTRQETQYF. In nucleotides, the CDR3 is TGTGCCAGCACCCGGCAAGAGACCCAGTACTTC.

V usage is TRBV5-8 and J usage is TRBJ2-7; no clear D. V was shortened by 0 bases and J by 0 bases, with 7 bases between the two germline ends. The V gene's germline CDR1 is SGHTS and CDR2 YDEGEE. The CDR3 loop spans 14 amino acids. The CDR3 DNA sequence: TGTGCCAGCAGCTTGGGGCACACCTCCTACGAGCAGTACTTC. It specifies CASSLGHTSYEQYF.

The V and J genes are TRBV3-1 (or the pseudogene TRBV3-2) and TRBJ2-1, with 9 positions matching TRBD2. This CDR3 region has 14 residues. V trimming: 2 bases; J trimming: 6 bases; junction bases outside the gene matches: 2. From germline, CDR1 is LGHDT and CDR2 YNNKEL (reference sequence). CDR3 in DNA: TGTGCCAGCAGCCAATCTAGCGGGGCCAATGAGCAGTTCTTC. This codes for CASSQSSGANEQFF.

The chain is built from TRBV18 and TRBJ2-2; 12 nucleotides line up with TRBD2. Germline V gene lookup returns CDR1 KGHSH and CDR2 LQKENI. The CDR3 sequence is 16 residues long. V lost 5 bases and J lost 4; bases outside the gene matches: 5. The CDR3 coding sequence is TGTGCCAGCTCATCCGCGACTAGCGGGAGCACCGGGGAGCTGTTTTTT. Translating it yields CASSSATSGSTGELFF. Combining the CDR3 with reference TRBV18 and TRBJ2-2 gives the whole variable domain NAGVMQNPRHLVRRRGQEARLRCSPMKGHSHVYWYRQLPEEGLKFMVYLQKENIIDESGMPKERFSAEFPKEGPSILRIQQVVRGDSAAYFCASSSATSGSTGELFFGEGSRLTVL.

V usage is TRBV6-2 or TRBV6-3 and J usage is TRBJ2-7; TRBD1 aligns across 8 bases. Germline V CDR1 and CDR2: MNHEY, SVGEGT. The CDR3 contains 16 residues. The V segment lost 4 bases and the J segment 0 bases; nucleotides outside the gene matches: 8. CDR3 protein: CASSSVGTGRSYEQYF. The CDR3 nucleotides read TGTGCCAGCAGTTCGGTGGGGACAGGCCGCTCCTACGAGCAGTACTTC.

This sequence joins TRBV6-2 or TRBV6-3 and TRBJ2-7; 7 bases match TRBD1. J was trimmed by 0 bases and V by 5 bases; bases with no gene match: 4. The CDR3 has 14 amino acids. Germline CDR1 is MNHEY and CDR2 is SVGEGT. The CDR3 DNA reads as TGTGCCAGCAGTAAGCACAGGGGCTCCTACGAGCAGTACTTC. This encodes CASSKHRGSYEQYF.